The following is a T cell receptor beta chain sequence with its context. Its antigen is not known. This entry comes from a study of cytomegalovirus exposure and HLA in healthy donors. Study observations and caveats: A classifier reportedly called cytomegalovirus status with high sensitivity and specificity. Overall, around 160 TCR beta chains were annotated as cytomegalovirus-associated.

The germline CDR1 and CDR2 sequences are MGHDK and SYGVNS. The CDR3 spans 18 residues. The ends lost 1 base at V and 5 bases at J; junction bases unmatched: 16. Clones were read by immunoSEQ multiplex PCR, and TCRdb kept only the in-frame ones, dropping some. The table includes 200,000 to 250,000 clones, around four fifths detected once. Sample: PBMCs. The receptor comes from a woman younger than 35 in good health and CMV-seronegative. The chain links TRBV25-1 to TRBJ2-5; 7 bases are shared with TRBD2. This CDR3 reads CASSEWEGGAIPGETQYF. The CDR3 region has the DNA TGTGCCAGCAGTGAATGGGAGGGCGGGGCTATACCTGGGGAGACCCAGTACTTC.